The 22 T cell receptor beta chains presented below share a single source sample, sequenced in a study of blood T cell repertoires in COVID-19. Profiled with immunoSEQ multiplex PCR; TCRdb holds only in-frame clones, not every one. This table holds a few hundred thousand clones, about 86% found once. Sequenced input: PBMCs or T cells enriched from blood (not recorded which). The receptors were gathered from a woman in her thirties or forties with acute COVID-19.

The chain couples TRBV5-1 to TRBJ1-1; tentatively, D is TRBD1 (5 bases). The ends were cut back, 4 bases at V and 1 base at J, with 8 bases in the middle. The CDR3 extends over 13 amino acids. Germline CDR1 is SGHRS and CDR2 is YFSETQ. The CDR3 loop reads CASSARENTEAFF. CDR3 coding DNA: TGCGCCAGCAGCGCCAGGGAGAACACTGAAGCTTTCTTT.

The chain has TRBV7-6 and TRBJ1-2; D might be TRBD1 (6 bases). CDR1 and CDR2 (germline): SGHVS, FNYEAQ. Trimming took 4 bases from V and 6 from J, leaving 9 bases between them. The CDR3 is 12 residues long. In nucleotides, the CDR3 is TGTGCCAGCAGCTCCAGGACAGATGGCTACACCTTC. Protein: CASSSRTDGYTF.

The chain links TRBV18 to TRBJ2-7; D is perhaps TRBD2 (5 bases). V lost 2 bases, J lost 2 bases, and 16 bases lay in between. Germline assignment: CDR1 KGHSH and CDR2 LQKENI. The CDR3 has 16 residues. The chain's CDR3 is CASSPAEGLGAYEQYF. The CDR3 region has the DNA TGTGCCAGCTCACCAGCGGAAGGCCTCGGGGCCTACGAGCAGTACTTC.

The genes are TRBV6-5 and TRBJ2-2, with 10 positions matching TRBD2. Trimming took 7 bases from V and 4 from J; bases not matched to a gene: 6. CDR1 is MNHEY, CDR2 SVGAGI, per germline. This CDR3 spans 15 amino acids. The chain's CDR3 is CASIVGLASTGELFF. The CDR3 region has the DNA TGTGCCAGCATCGTGGGACTAGCGAGCACCGGGGAGCTGTTTTTT.

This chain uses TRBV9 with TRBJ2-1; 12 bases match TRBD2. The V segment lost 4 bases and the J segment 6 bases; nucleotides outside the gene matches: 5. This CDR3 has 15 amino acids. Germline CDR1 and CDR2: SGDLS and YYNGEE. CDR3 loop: CASSPATSGSNEQFF. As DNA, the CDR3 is TGTGCCAGCAGCCCGGCGACTAGCGGGAGCAATGAGCAGTTCTTC.

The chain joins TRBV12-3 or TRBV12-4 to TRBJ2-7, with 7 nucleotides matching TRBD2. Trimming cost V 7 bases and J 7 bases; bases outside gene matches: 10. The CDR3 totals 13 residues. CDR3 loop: CASTLIDGREQYF. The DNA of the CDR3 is TGTGCCAGCACCTTGATTGACGGGAGGGAGCAGTACTTC.

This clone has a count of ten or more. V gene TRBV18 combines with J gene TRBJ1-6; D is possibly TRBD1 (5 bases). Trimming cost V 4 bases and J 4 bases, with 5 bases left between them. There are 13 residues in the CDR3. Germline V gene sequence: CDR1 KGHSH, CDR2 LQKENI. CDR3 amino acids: CASSQGYNSPLHF. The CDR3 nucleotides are TGTGCCAGCTCACAGGGGTATAATTCACCCCTCCACTTT.

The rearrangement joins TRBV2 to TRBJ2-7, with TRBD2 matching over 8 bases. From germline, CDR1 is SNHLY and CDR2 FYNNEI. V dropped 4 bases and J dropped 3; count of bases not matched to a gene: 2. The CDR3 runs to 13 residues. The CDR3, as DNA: TGTGCCAGCAGTGGTAGCGGGAACTACGAGCAGTACTTC. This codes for CASSGSGNYEQYF.

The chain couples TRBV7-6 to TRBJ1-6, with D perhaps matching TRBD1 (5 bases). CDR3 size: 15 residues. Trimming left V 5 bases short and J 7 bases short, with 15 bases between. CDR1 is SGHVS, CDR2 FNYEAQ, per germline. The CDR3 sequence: CASSPTDSNNSPLHF. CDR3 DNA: TGTGCCAGCAGCCCTACCGACAGTAACAATTCACCCCTCCACTTT.

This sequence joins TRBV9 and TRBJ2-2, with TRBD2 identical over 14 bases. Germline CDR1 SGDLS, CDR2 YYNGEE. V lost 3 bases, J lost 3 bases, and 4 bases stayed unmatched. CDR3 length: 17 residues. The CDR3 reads CASSGGLAGAYTGELFF. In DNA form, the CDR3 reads TGTGCCAGCAGCGGGGGACTAGCGGGAGCATACACCGGGGAGCTGTTTTTT. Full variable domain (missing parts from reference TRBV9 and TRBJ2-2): DSGVTQTPKHLITATGQRVTLRCSPRSGDLSVYWYQQSLDQGLQFLIQYYNGEERAKGNILERFSAQQFPDLHSELNLSSLELGDSALYFCASSGGLAGAYTGELFFGEGSRLTVL.

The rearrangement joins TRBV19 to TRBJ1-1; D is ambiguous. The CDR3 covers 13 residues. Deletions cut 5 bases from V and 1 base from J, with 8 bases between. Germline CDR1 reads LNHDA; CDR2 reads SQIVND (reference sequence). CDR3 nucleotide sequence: TGTGCCAGTAGTTGGGCAGCGAACACTGAAGCTTTCTTT. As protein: CASSWAANTEAFF.

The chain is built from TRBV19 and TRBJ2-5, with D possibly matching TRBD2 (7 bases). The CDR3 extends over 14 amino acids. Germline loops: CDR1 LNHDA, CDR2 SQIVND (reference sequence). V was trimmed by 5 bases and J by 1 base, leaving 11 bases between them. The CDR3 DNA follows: TGTGCCAGTAGTTCTCGGGGGGCCCAAGAGACCCAGTACTTC. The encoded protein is CASSSRGAQETQYF.

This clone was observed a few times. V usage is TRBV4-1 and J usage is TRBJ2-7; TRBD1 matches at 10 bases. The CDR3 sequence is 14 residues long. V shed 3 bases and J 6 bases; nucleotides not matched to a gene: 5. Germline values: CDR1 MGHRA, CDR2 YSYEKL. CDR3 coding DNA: TGCGCCAGCAGCCAGACAGGGGGCTTCGGCGAGCAGTACTTC. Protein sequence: CASSQTGGFGEQYF.

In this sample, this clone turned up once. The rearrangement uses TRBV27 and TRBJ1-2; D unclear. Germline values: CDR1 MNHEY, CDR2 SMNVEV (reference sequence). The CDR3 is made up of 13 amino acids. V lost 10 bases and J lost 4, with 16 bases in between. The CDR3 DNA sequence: TGTGCCACGGCCGTCGGTGGCGGCTATGGCTACACCTTC. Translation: CATAVGGGYGYTF.

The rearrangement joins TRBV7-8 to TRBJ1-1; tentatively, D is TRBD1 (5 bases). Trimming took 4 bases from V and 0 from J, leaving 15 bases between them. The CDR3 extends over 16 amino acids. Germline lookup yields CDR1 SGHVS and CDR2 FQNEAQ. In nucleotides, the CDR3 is TGTGCCAGCAGCTCTATCTGGGGCCCCCTGAACACTGAAGCTTTCTTT. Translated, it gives CASSSIWGPLNTEAFF.

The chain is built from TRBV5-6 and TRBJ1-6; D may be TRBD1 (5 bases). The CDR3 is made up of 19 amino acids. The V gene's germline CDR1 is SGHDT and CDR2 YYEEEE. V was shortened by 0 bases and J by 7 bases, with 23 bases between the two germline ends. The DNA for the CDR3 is TGTGCCAGCAGCTTGGTTGCCGTGGGGGGAAAAGGAAGAAATTCACCCCTCCACTTT. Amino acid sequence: CASSLVAVGGKGRNSPLHF.

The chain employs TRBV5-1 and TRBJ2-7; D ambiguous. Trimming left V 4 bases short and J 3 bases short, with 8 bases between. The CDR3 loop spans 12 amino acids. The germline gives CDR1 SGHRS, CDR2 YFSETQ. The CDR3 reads CASSPSGYEQYF. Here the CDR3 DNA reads TGCGCCAGCAGCCCCTCAGGCTACGAGCAGTACTTC.

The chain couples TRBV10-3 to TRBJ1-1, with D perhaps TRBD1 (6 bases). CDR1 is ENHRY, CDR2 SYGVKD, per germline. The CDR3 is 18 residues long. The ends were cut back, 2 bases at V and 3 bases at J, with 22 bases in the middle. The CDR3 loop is CAISELRLGTGGHTEAFF. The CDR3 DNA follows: TGTGCCATCAGTGAGCTGAGGCTCGGGACCGGGGGGCACACTGAAGCTTTCTTT.

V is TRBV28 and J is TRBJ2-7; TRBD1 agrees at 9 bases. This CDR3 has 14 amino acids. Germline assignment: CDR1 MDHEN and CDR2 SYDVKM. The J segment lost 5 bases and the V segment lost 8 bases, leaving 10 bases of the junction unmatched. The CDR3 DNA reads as TGTGCCAGCCATTCCGGGACAGGGTCCAACGAGCAGTACTTC. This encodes CASHSGTGSNEQYF.

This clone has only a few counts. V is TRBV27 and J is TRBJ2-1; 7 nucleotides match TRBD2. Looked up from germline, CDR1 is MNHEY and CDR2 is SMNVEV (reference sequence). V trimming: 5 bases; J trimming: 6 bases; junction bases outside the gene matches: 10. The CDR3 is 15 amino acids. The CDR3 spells CASSILGGRINEQFF. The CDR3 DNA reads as TGTGCCAGCAGTATCCTGGGCGGGAGAATCAATGAGCAGTTCTTC.

The CDR3 DNA reads as TGTGCCAGCAGTTTTGGGGGGGCTATCTACGAGCAGTACTTC. It yields the protein CASSFGGAIYEQYF. The chain combines TRBV28 with TRBJ2-7; possible D gene TRBD2, 7 bases. The CDR3 spans 14 residues. Trimming removed 3 bases at V and 3 bases at J, with 12 bases between. Germline lookup yields CDR1 MDHEN and CDR2 SYDVKM. Full variable domain (outside the CDR3, taken from reference TRBV28 and TRBJ2-7): DVKVTQSSRYLVKRTGEKVFLECVQDMDHENMFWYRQDPGLGLRLIYFSYDVKMKEKGDIPEGYSVSREKKERFSLILESASTNQTSMYLCASSFGGAIYEQYFGPGTRLTVT.

The CDR3 loop reads CATSGAGGRNGYTF. The CDR3 bases are TGTGCCACTTCGGGGGCAGGGGGCCGGAATGGCTACACCTTC. V usage is TRBV24-1 and J usage is TRBJ1-2, with 8 bases fitting TRBD1. This CDR3 spans 14 amino acids. Germline assignment: CDR1 KGHDR and CDR2 SFDVKD. J lost 6 bases, V lost 10 bases, and 12 bases had no gene match.